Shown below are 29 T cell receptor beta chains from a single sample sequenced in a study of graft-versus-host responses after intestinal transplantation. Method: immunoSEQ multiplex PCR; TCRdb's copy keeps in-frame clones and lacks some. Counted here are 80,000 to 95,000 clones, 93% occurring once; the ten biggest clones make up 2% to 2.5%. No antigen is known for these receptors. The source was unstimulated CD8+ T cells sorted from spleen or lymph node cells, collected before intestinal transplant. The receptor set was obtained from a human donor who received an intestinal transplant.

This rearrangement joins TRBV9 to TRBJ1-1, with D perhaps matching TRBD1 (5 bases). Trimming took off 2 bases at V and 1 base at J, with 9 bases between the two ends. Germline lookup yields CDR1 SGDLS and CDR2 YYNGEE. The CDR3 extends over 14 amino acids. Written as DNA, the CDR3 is TGTGCCAGCAGCGTCTCAGGGTCGAACACTGAAGCTTTCTTT. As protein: CASSVSGSNTEAFF.

The CDR3 region has the DNA TGTGCCAGCAGCCCGGACAGCGGACAGCCCCAGCATTTT. It is translated as CASSPDSGQPQHF. This chain uses TRBV7-9 with TRBJ1-5; possible D gene TRBD1, 6 bases. The CDR3 is made up of 13 amino acids. Germline V gene sequence: CDR1 SEHNR, CDR2 FQNEAQ (reference sequence). Trimming cost V 5 bases and J 7 bases, with 12 bases left between them.

The CDR3 DNA sequence: TGTGCCTGGAGTGTAGTGTCGACGGGGGGCTACACCTTC. It specifies CAWSVVSTGGYTF. The chain combines TRBV30 with TRBJ1-2, with D unresolved. The CDR3 covers 13 residues. Germline V gene sequence: CDR1 GTSNPN, CDR2 SVGIG (reference sequence). V gave up 0 bases and J gave up 8 bases, with 13 bases separating them.

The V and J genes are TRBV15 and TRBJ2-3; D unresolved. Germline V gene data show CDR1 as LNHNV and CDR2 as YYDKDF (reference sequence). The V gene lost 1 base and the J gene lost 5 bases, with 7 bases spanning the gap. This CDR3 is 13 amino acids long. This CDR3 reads CATSRGRIDTQYF. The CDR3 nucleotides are TGTGCCACCAGCAGAGGCAGGATAGATACGCAGTATTTT.

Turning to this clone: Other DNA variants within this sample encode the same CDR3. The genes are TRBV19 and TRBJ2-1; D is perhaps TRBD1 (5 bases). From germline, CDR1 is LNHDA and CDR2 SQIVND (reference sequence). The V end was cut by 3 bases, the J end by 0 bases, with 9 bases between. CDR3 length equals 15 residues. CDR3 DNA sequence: TGTGCCAGTAGTATTCAAGGGGCCTCCTACAATGAGCAGTTCTTC. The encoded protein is CASSIQGASYNEQFF.

CDR3 in DNA: TGCGCCAGCAGCTTGGAGGGGCTCCAAAATGAGCAGTTCTTC. This encodes CASSLEGLQNEQFF. This sequence joins TRBV5-1 and TRBJ2-1; D possibly corresponds to TRBD1 (5 bases). V dropped 0 bases and J dropped 7 bases, with 11 bases sitting between them. Looked up from germline, CDR1 is SGHRS and CDR2 is YFSETQ. The CDR3 loop spans 14 amino acids.

In nucleotides, the CDR3 is TGTGCCTGGGAGGAAATGGAGACCCAGTACTTC. Translated: CAWEEMETQYF. The chain has TRBV30 and TRBJ2-5; D is undetermined. CDR1 is GTSNPN and CDR2 is SVGIG in the germline V gene (reference sequence). The germline V and J ends were trimmed by 5 bases and 5 bases, with 9 bases remaining between them. The length of the CDR3 is 11 residues.

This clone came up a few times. Here the CDR3 DNA reads TGTGCCATCAGTGAGTCAGCAGACTCTCCTGAAGCTTTCTTT. The encoded protein is CAISESADSPEAFF. This sequence joins TRBV10-3 and TRBJ1-1; D is ambiguous. Germline V lookup: CDR1 ENHRY, CDR2 SYGVKD. Trimming shortened V by 0 bases and J by 6 bases, and 11 bases separated the two germline ends. There are 14 residues in the CDR3.

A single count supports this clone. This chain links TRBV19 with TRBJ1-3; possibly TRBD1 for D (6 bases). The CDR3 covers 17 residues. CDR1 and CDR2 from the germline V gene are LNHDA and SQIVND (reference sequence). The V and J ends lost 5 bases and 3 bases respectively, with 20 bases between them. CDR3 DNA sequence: TGTGCCAGTAGTGCTATCCAGGGGCTATTCGGTGGAAACACCATATATTTT. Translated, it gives CASSAIQGLFGGNTIYF.

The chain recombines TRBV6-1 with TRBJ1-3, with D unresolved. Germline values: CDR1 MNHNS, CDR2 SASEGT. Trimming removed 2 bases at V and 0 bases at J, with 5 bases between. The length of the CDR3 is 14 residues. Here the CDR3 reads CASSELGSGNTIYF. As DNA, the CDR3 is TGTGCCAGCAGTGAACTCGGCTCTGGAAACACCATATATTTT.

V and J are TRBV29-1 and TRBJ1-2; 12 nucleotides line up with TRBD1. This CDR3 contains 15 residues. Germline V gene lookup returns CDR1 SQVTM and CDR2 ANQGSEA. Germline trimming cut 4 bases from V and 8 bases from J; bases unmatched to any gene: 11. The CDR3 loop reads CSVVGLGQGAGGYTF. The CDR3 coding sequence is TGCAGCGTTGTCGGCTTGGGACAGGGGGCAGGAGGCTACACCTTC.

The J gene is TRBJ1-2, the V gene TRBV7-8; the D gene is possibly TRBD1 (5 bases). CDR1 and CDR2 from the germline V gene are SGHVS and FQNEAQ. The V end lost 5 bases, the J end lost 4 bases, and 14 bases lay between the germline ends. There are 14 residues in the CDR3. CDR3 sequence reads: CASSGNQGSYGYTF. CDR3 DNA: TGTGCCAGCAGCGGGAATCAGGGTAGCTATGGCTACACCTTC. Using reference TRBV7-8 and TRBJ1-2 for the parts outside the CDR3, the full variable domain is GAGVSQSPRYKVAKRGQDVALRCDPISGHVSLFWYQQALGQGPEFLTYFQNEAQLDKSGLPSDRFFAERPEGSVSTLKIQRTQQEDSAVYLCASSGNQGSYGYTFGSGTRLTVV.

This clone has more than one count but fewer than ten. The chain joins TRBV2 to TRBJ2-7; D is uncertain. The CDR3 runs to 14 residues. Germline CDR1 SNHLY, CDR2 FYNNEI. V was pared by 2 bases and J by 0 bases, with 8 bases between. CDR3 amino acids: CASSESTGSYEQYF. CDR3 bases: TGTGCCAGCAGTGAATCGACGGGCTCCTACGAGCAGTACTTC.

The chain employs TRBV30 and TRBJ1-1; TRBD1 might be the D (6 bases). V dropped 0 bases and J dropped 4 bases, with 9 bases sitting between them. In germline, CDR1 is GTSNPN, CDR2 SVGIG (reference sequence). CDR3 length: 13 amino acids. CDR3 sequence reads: CAWSVTGSTEAFF. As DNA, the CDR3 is TGTGCCTGGAGTGTCACAGGGAGCACTGAAGCTTTCTTT.

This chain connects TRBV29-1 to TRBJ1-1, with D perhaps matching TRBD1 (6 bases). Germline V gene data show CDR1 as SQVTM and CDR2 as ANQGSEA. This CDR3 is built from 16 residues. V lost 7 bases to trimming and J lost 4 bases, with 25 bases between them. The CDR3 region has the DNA TGCAGCGCCCCCGTGCCCCAGGGGAAGGAAGGCACTGAAGCTTTCTTT. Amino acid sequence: CSAPVPQGKEGTEAFF. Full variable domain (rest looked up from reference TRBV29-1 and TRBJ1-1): SAVISQKPSRDICQRGTSLTIQCQVDSQVTMMFWYRQQPGQSLTLIATANQGSEATYESGFVIDKFPISRPNLTFSTLTVSNMSPEDSSIYLCSAPVPQGKEGTEAFFGQGTRLTVV.

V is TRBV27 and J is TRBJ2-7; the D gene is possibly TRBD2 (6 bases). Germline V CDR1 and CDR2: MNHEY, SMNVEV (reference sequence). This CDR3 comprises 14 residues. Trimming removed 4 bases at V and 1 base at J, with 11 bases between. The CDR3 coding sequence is TGTGCCAGCAGTTCCCGTGCGGGGTCCTACGAGCAGTACTTC. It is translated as CASSSRAGSYEQYF.

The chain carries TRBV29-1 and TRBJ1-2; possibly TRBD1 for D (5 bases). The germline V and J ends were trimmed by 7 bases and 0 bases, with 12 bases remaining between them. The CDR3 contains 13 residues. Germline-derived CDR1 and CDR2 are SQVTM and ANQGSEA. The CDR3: CSALDTANYGYTF. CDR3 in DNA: TGCAGCGCGCTGGACACCGCTAACTATGGCTACACCTTC. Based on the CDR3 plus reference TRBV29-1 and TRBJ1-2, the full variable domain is SAVISQKPSRDICQRGTSLTIQCQVDSQVTMMFWYRQQPGQSLTLIATANQGSEATYESGFVIDKFPISRPNLTFSTLTVSNMSPEDSSIYLCSALDTANYGYTFGSGTRLTVV.

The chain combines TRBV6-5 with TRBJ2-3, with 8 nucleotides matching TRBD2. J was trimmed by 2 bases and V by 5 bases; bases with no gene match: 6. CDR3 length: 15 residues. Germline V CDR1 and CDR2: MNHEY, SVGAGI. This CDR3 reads CASSRSGGPTDTQYF. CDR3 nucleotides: TGTGCCAGCAGTCGCTCGGGGGGGCCCACAGATACGCAGTATTTT.

CDR3 protein: CSAGVGQVHSYEQYF. The CDR3 DNA sequence: TGCAGCGCTGGGGTAGGACAGGTCCACTCCTACGAGCAGTACTTC. V is TRBV29-1 and J is TRBJ2-7, with 7 bases fitting TRBD1. Germline V gene sequence: CDR1 SQVTM, CDR2 ANQGSEA. With V trimmed by 7 bases and J by 0 bases, 12 bases remained unmatched. CDR3 length: 15 amino acids.

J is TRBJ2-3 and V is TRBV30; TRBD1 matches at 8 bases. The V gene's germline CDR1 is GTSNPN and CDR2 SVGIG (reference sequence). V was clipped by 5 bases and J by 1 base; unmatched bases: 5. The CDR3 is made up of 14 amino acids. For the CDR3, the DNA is TGTGCCTGGGAGACAGGGGCCGGCACAGATACGCAGTATTTT. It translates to CAWETGAGTDTQYF.

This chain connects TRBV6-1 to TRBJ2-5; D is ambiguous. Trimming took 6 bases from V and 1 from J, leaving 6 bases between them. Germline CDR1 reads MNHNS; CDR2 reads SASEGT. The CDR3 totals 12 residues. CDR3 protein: CASRRSQETQYF. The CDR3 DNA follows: TGTGCCAGCAGGAGGAGCCAAGAGACCCAGTACTTC.

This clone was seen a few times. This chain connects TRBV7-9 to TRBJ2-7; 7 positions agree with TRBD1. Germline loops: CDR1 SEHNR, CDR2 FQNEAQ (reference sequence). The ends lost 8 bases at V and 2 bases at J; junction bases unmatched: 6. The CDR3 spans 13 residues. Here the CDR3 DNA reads TGTGCCAGCGGCCGGGACAGCCCCTACGAGCAGTACTTC. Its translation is CASGRDSPYEQYF.

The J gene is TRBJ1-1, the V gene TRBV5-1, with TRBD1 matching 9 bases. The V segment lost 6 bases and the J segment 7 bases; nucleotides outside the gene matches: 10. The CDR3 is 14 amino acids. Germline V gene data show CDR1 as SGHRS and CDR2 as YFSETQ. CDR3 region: CASKGDRELVEAFF. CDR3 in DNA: TGCGCCAGCAAGGGGGACAGGGAATTGGTTGAAGCTTTCTTT.

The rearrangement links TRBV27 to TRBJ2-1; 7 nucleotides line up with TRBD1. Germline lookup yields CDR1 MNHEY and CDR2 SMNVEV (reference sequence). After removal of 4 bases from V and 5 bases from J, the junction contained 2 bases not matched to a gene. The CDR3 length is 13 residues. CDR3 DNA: TGTGCCAGCAGTTCAACAGGGGACAATGAGCAGTTCTTC. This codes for CASSSTGDNEQFF.

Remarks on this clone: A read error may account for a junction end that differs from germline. The CDR3 reads CASSLTGTGGSF. The CDR3 DNA reads as TGTGCCAGCAGCTTAACCGGGACAGGGGGCTCCTTC. The chain couples TRBV11-2 to TRBJ2-4, with 12 bases aligning to TRBD1. Germline-derived CDR1 and CDR2 are SGHAT and FQNNGV. The CDR3 consists of 12 residues.

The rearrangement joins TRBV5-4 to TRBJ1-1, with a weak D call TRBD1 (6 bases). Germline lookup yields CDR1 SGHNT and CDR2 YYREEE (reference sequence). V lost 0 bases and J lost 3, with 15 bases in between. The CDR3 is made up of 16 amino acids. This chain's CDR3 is CASSLGRGSEYTEAFF. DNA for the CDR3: TGTGCCAGCAGCTTGGGCAGGGGAAGTGAATACACTGAAGCTTTCTTT. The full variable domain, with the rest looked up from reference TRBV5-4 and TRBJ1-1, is ETGVTQSPTHLIKTRGQQVTLRCSSQSGHNTVSWYQQALGQGPQFIFQYYREEENGRGNFPPRFSGLQFPNYSSELNVNALELDDSALYLCASSLGRGSEYTEAFFGQGTRLTVV.

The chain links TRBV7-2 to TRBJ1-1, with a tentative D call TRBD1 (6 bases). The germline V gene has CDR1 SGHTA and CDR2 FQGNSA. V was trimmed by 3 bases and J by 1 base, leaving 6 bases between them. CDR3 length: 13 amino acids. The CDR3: CASSLDRNTEAFF. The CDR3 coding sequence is TGTGCCAGCAGCTTGGACAGGAACACTGAAGCTTTCTTT.

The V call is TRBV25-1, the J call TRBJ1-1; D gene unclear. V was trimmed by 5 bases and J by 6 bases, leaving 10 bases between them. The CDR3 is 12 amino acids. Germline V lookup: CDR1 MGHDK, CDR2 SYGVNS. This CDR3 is CASSRWGAEAFF. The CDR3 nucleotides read TGTGCCAGCAGTCGTTGGGGAGCTGAAGCTTTCTTT.

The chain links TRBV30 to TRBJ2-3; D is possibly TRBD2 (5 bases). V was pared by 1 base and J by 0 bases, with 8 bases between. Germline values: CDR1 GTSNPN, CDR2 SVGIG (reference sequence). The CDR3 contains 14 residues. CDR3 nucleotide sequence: TGTGCCTGGAGTGCCGGGGTTAGCACAGATACGCAGTATTTT. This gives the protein CAWSAGVSTDTQYF.